This T cell receptor beta chain was sequenced during a study of blood T cell repertoires in COVID-19. The germline V gene has CDR1 LGHDT and CDR2 YNNKEL (reference sequence). The CDR3 runs to 17 residues. With V trimmed by 4 bases and J by 4 bases, 8 bases remained unmatched. The repertoire was sequenced with immunoSEQ multiplex PCR; TCRdb's copy has only in-frame clones and lacks some. Of some 250,000 clones detected, about three quarters appear once; the ten largest clones hold 3% to 3.5%. The chain carries TRBV3-1 (or the pseudogene TRBV3-2) and TRBJ1-3; 12 bases are shared with TRBD1. The sequenced sample was peripheral blood. This receptor was taken from a woman of 80 years or more with acute or convalescent COVID-19. The CDR3 spells CASSRGTGGGSGNTIYF. CDR3 sequence (DNA): TGTGCCAGCAGCCGGGGGACAGGGGGCGGTTCCGGAAACACCATATATTTT.